This entry lists 14 T cell receptor beta chains sequenced from one sample in a study of metastatic and nonmetastatic thyroid tumors (TCRdb year 2020). The library was generated by PCR. Sequencing used an Illumina HiSeq 4000. In-frame beta chains were kept once TCRdb had trimmed the public reads at Q25 with fastp and called clones with MiXCR. Here the sample has some 31,000 clones; approximately 4% occur a single time. The ten largest clones add up to roughly a fifth of the sample. No patient had received any treatment before thyroid surgery. The material sequenced was blood. The receptor set was obtained from a female donor with papillary thyroid cancer or a benign thyroid nodule (not recorded which). Some clones in this sample may be carry-over from other donors' samples.

This clone was seen a handful of times. The genes are TRBV12-3 or TRBV12-4 and TRBJ2-3, with 10 bases lining up with TRBD2. With 7 bases clipped from V and 0 bases from J, the junction kept 7 bases outside the gene matches. The CDR3 totals 16 residues. CDR3 residues: CASTGSGGASTDTQYF. The CDR3 DNA reads as TGTGCCAGCACCGGCAGCGGGGGGGCTAGCACAGATACGCAGTATTTT.

This clone has just a few counts. The genes are TRBV28 and TRBJ2-2; D gene uncertain. The CDR3 has 14 amino acids. V shed 2 bases and J shed 9 bases, with 13 bases lying between them. From germline, CDR1 is MDHEN and CDR2 SYDVKM. CDR3 protein: CASSLTEYVRELFF. The CDR3, as DNA: TGTGCCAGCAGTTTAACGGAGTATGTTAGGGAGCTGTTTTTT.

This clone was detected ten times or more. V and J are TRBV28 and TRBJ2-7; TRBD2 aligns across 11 bases. With 6 bases clipped from V and 4 bases from J, the junction kept 8 bases outside the gene matches. The germline gives CDR1 MDHEN, CDR2 SYDVKM. The CDR3 consists of 15 residues. This CDR3 is CASSIPGTSGYEQYF. The CDR3 DNA is TGTGCCAGCAGCATTCCCGGGACTAGCGGTTACGAGCAGTACTTC.

This clone is deemed medium-sized (0.01 to 0.1%). This sequence joins TRBV6-1 and TRBJ1-6, with TRBD1 matching over 10 bases. Trimming removed 8 bases from V and 9 bases from J; junction bases left unmatched: 10. Per the germline V gene, CDR1 is MNHNS and CDR2 is SASEGT. This CDR3 comprises 15 residues. The DNA for the CDR3 is TGTGCCAGCCGAGATCTGACAGGGGGCGGTTCACCCCTCCACTTT. Translation: CASRDLTGGGSPLHF.

The chain employs TRBV20-1 and TRBJ2-2, with D hard to call. Germline V lookup: CDR1 DFQATT, CDR2 SNEGSKA (reference sequence). The CDR3 extends over 14 amino acids. The germline V and J ends were trimmed by 7 bases and 0 bases, with 12 bases remaining between them. CDR3 sequence reads: CSGRTVANTGELFF. The DNA for the CDR3 is TGCAGTGGTAGGACGGTGGCGAACACCGGGGAGCTGTTTTTT.

There are a few counts of this clone. The junction and the germline gene differ at one end; a read error may be behind it. This rearrangement joins TRBV19 to TRBJ2-7; D possibly corresponds to TRBD1 (6 bases). In germline, CDR1 is LNHDA, CDR2 SQIVND (reference sequence). The CDR3 covers 14 residues. The CDR3 reads CVSRGWDPSYEQYF. In DNA, the CDR3 is TGTGTCAGTAGGGGGTGGGACCCCTCCTACGAGCAGTACTTC.

There are many counts of this clone. The V call is TRBV30, the J call TRBJ2-2; maybe TRBD2 (6 bases). The V end was cut by 0 bases, the J end by 5 bases, with 16 bases between. The CDR3 runs 16 residues. The V gene's germline CDR1 is GTSNPN and CDR2 SVGIG (reference sequence). The CDR3 region is CAWSVRDFGRTGELFF. As DNA, the CDR3 is TGTGCCTGGAGTGTTCGGGACTTTGGTCGTACCGGGGAGCTGTTTTTT.

Relative to its sample, this clone is medium-sized. The chain combines TRBV28 with TRBJ2-5, with 7 bases aligning to TRBD2. There are 16 residues in the CDR3. V shed 2 bases and J 5 bases; nucleotides not matched to a gene: 11. Germline V gives CDR1 MDHEN, CDR2 SYDVKM. CDR3 sequence: CASSLGLAVGGETQYF. The CDR3 nucleotides read TGTGCCAGCAGTTTAGGGCTAGCGGTGGGGGGGGAGACCCAGTACTTC.

This clone appeared a few times. One end of the junction does not line up with germline, which may come from a read error. The V and J genes are TRBV7-6 and TRBJ2-2; 10 nucleotides align to TRBD2. The CDR3 contains 16 residues. The V gene's germline CDR1 is SGHVS and CDR2 FNYEAQ. CDR3 sequence: CASSLTSGRFTVELFF. The CDR3 nucleotides read TGTGCCAGCAGTCTGACTAGCGGGCGGTTCACCGTGGAGCTGTTTTTT.

This chain uses TRBV28 with TRBJ2-7, with 7 nucleotides matching TRBD2. This CDR3 is 14 amino acids long. The germline gives CDR1 MDHEN, CDR2 SYDVKM. V lost 6 bases, J lost 12 bases, and 17 bases stayed unmatched. The CDR3 loop reads CASSPGTNGKTRYF. CDR3 nucleotides: TGTGCCAGCAGCCCCGGGACTAACGGGAAGACTCGGTACTTC.

Of note for this clone: At one boundary the junction diverges from the germline segment, which might be a read error. The V gene is TRBV6-1, the J gene TRBJ1-5; D might be TRBD1 (6 bases). From germline, CDR1 is MNHNS and CDR2 SASEGT. The CDR3 totals 16 residues. CDR3 DNA sequence: TGTGCCCGCAGTCCGCAGAGTGTGGGGGCTGGAAAGCCCCATCAGTTT. Its translation: CARSPQSVGAGKPHQF.

The table lists this clone with a few counts. J is TRBJ1-2 and V is TRBV28; D unresolved. Germline CDR1 reads MDHEN; CDR2 reads SYDVKM. Trimming pared 6 bases from V and 9 bases from J, leaving 23 bases between. This CDR3 is 15 amino acids long. The CDR3 loop is CASRPSTAQVTCYTF. The CDR3 DNA follows: TGTGCCAGCAGGCCTTCCACAGCCCAGGTTACATGCTACACCTTC.

This clone was observed a few times. The CDR3 DNA reads TGTGCCACCAGTGATTGGAACGGACAAAATGAGCAGTTCTTC. Protein: CATSDWNGQNEQFF. The chain recombines TRBV24-1 with TRBJ2-1, with D possibly TRBD1 on 5 matching bases. Germline V lookup: CDR1 KGHDR, CDR2 SFDVKD. The V end was cut by 2 bases, the J end by 7 bases, with 11 bases between. The CDR3 extends over 14 amino acids.

This clone was seen ten or more times. The rearrangement uses TRBV18 and TRBJ1-1; possible D gene TRBD1, 6 bases. Germline V gives CDR1 KGHSH, CDR2 LQKENI. Trimming removed 1 base from V and 3 bases from J, with 12 bases in between. The CDR3 has 15 residues. CDR3 bases: TGTGCCAGCTCACCACTTGCAGGGGCAGACACTGAAGCTTTCTTT. It encodes CASSPLAGADTEAFF. Together with reference TRBV18 and TRBJ1-1, the CDR3 gives the full variable domain: NAGVMQNPRHLVRRRGQEARLRCSPMKGHSHVYWYRQLPEEGLKFMVYLQKENIIDESGMPKERFSAEFPKEGPSILRIQQVVRGDSAAYFCASSPLAGADTEAFFGQGTRLTVV.